This entry is about one T cell receptor beta chain. The antigen is not known. This sample also contains other DNA sequences that code for the same CDR3. These data belong to a study of cytomegalovirus exposure and HLA in healthy donors. For the study at large: The Caucasian-associated ancestry cluster contained 81% of the 300 to 400 genotyped donors. Notes on the study in general: Available immune exposure information covered CMV serostatus only. The classifier reportedly diagnosed cytomegalovirus status with high specificity and sensitivity. Analysis performed later found roughly 17,000 TCR beta sequences associated with HLA alleles at 0.05 false discovery rate.

PCR primers comprised 60 Vbeta and 13 Jbeta primers. The protocol was immunoSEQ multiplex PCR, while the TCRdb copy is restricted to in-frame clones and leaves out a portion. Found here are more than 100,000 clones, roughly 9.6% of them singletons; the top ten hold 6.5% to 9%. The CDR3 is made up of 15 amino acids. With 3 bases removed from V and 1 base from J, the gap between germline ends came to 12 bases. Germline loops: CDR1 SNHLY, CDR2 FYNNEI. Sample: PBMCs. This chain joins TRBV2 and TRBJ1-1, with a possible D match to TRBD1 (5 bases). The TCR was taken from a middle-aged woman in good health and CMV-seropositive. The CDR3 DNA reads as TGTGCCAGCAGTGAGATGGGGGGATCGAACACTGAAGCTTTCTTT. Protein: CASSEMGGSNTEAFF. Full variable domain (remainder filled in from reference TRBV2 and TRBJ1-1): EPEVTQTPSHQVTQMGQEVILRCVPISNHLYFYWYRQILGQKVEFLVSFYNNEISEKSEIFDDQFSVERPDGSNFTLKIRSTKLEDSAMYFCASSEMGGSNTEAFFGQGTRLTVV.